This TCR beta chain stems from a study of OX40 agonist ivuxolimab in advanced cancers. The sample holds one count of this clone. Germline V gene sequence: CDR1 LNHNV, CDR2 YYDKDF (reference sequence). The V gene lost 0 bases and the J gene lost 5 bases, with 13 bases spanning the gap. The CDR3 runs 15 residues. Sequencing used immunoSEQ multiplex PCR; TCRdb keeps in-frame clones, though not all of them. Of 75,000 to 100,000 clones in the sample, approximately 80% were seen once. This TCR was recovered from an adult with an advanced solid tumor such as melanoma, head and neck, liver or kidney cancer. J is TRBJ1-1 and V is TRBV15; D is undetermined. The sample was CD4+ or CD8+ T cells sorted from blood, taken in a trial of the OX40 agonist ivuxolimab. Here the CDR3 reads CATSRDRAVGTEAFF. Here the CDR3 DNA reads TGTGCCACCAGCAGAGATCGAGCGGTGGGTACTGAAGCTTTCTTT.